The subject of this entry is one T cell receptor beta chain. Its antigen is undetermined. The read terminates 3 residues before the CDR3 end, so the remaining end is supplied by the germline J gene. This sample is part of a study of T cells in women clearing cervical HPV infection. The study's findings and limits: TRBV6-7 abundance was lower in cases than controls (approximately 0.11% versus 0.16%).

The CDR3 length is 13 residues. Trimming took off 5 bases at V and 0 bases at J, with 6 bases between the two ends. Germline V gives CDR1 SGHAT, CDR2 FQDESV (reference sequence). Sequencing used immunoSEQ multiplex PCR; TCRdb keeps in-frame clones, though not all of them. The sample features about 33,000 clones, with about 1.5% in its top ten. The sequenced sample was blood buffy coat. J is TRBJ2-3 and V is TRBV11-1, with no clear D. This clonotype originated in a woman aged 18 to 75 with a cervical HPV16 infection that either progressed to CIN3+ or cleared (not recorded which). The CDR3 loop is CASSKTSTDTQYF. The DNA read from the CDR3 is TGTGCCAGCAGCAAAACTAGCACAGATACG.